Shown below are 27 T cell receptor beta chains from a single sample sequenced in a study of cytomegalovirus exposure and HLA in healthy donors. The study ran its PCR with 60 Vbeta and 13 Jbeta primers. Method: immunoSEQ multiplex PCR; TCRdb's copy keeps in-frame clones and lacks some. Here the sample spans about 160,000 clones, around three quarters being singletons. The specimen sequenced was PBMCs. The receptors here all came from a man aged 40-49 years in good health and CMV-seronegative.

J is TRBJ2-1 and V is TRBV4-1; TRBD1 might be the D (6 bases). CDR1 MGHRA and CDR2 YSYEKL come from the germline V gene. Deletions cut 0 bases from V and 8 bases from J, with 23 bases between. This CDR3 is built from 18 residues. In nucleotides, the CDR3 is TGCGCCAGCAGCCAAGACAGGGCCGGTCGGACAGTCTTCTATGAGCAGTTCTTC. Translation: CASSQDRAGRTVFYEQFF.

The chain links TRBV13 to TRBJ1-5, with a possible D match to TRBD1 (6 bases). Germline V gene sequence: CDR1 PRHDT, CDR2 FYEKMQ (reference sequence). The CDR3 has 15 residues. Trimming shortened V by 5 bases and J by 6 bases, and 17 bases separated the two germline ends. The CDR3 DNA reads TGTGCCAGCAGCGGGGGGAGGGGGGGAGGTCAGCCCCAGCATTTT. Translating gives CASSGGRGGGQPQHF.

The rearrangement links TRBV18 to TRBJ2-3, with 7 bases identical to TRBD2. Germline V CDR1 and CDR2: KGHSH, LQKENI. The V segment lost 4 bases and the J segment 2 bases; nucleotides outside the gene matches: 9. CDR3 size: 16 residues. The CDR3 spells CASSLQRGTYTDTQYF. CDR3 in DNA: TGTGCCAGCTCACTTCAGCGGGGAACGTACACAGATACGCAGTATTTT.

The chain has TRBV7-2 and TRBJ2-3; 7 nucleotides line up with TRBD1. J was trimmed by 1 base and V by 1 base; bases with no gene match: 5. CDR3 length: 16 amino acids. The germline CDR1 and CDR2 sequences are SGHTA and FQGNSA. Here the CDR3 DNA reads TGTGCCAGCAGCTTAGGACAGGGAAGGGGCACAGATACGCAGTATTTT. It translates to CASSLGQGRGTDTQYF.

This sequence joins TRBV7-2 and TRBJ1-5; tentative D call: TRBD1 (5 bases). The CDR3 spans 14 residues. Trimming removed 3 bases from V and 7 bases from J, with 13 bases in between. The germline gives CDR1 SGHTA, CDR2 FQGNSA. CDR3 coding DNA: TGTGCCAGCAGCTTGGGGGGTATAGGCCAGCCCCAGCATTTT. It is translated as CASSLGGIGQPQHF.

V is TRBV11-2 and J is TRBJ1-5, with 8 bases aligning to TRBD1. The CDR3 has 15 residues. V trimming: 5 bases; J trimming: 4 bases; junction bases outside the gene matches: 7. Germline values: CDR1 SGHAT, CDR2 FQNNGV. CDR3 in amino acids: CASSQNTGGNQPQHF. The DNA of the CDR3 is TGTGCCAGCAGCCAAAATACAGGGGGGAATCAGCCCCAGCATTTT.

V and J are TRBV19 and TRBJ2-7; 10 positions agree with TRBD1. Per germline, CDR1 LNHDA and CDR2 SQIVND (reference sequence). The trim removed 6 bases at V and 7 bases at J, leaving 9 bases unmatched. CDR3 length: 14 amino acids. CDR3 coding DNA: TGTGCCAGTAGGGCCGGGACAGGGGTTGGTGAGCAGTACTTC. Residues: CASRAGTGVGEQYF.

Notes on this clone: A junction end diverges from the germline sequence, so it may reflect a read error. The rearrangement uses TRBV5-1 and TRBJ2-6, with 9 bases matching TRBD2. The germline V gene has CDR1 SGHRS and CDR2 YFSETQ. This CDR3 spans 18 amino acids. DNA of the CDR3: TGCGCCAGCAGCCGAGCGGGGGGTCGGGGCTCTGGGGCCAACGGCCTGACTTTC. Protein: CASSRAGGRGSGANGLTF.

V and J are TRBV27 and TRBJ2-7; TRBD1 matches at 8 bases. Germline CDR1 is MNHEY and CDR2 is SMNVEV (reference sequence). The CDR3 totals 13 residues. J lost 7 bases, V lost 5 bases, and 7 bases had no gene match. This CDR3 is CASSVRGLREQYF. CDR3 bases: TGTGCCAGCAGTGTCAGGGGGCTGAGGGAGCAGTACTTC.

The V gene is TRBV2, the J gene TRBJ1-5; D is unclear. The CDR3 totals 15 residues. Germline V gene lookup returns CDR1 SNHLY and CDR2 FYNNEI. The V end lost 4 bases, the J end lost 3 bases, and 13 bases lay between the germline ends. CDR3 amino acids: CASSGSESVNQPQHF. Written as DNA, the CDR3 is TGTGCCAGCAGTGGGTCAGAATCTGTCAATCAGCCCCAGCATTTT.

This sequence joins TRBV7-2 and TRBJ2-1; D may be TRBD2 (6 bases). CDR3 size: 16 residues. CDR1 is SGHTA and CDR2 is FQGNSA in the germline V gene. The germline V and J ends were trimmed by 2 bases and 4 bases, with 15 bases remaining between them. CDR3 sequence reads: CASSLSAGSGYNEQFF. CDR3 nucleotide sequence: TGTGCCAGCAGCTTATCCGCCGGGAGCGGATACAATGAGCAGTTCTTC.

V and J are TRBV5-1 and TRBJ2-5, with 11 bases identical to TRBD1. Trimming took 4 bases from V and 2 from J; bases not matched to a gene: 4. Germline V lookup: CDR1 SGHRS, CDR2 YFSETQ. The CDR3 spans 15 residues. The CDR3 loop is CASSSRDRGQETQYF. DNA of the CDR3: TGCGCCAGCAGCAGCCGGGACAGGGGGCAAGAGACCCAGTACTTC.

This clone was seen just once. V gene TRBV4-1 combines with J gene TRBJ1-5, with 8 bases identical to TRBD1. Losses at the gene ends were 4 bases for V and 6 bases for J; bases not matched to a gene: 8. The CDR3 has 15 residues. CDR1 MGHRA and CDR2 YSYEKL come from the germline V gene. In DNA form, the CDR3 reads TGCGCCAGCAGCCCTGATGACAGGGGAATTCAGCCCCAGCATTTT. It is translated as CASSPDDRGIQPQHF.

The chain is built from TRBV7-9 and TRBJ2-1; D is undetermined. The germline V gene has CDR1 SEHNR and CDR2 FQNEAQ (reference sequence). The V end was cut by 2 bases, the J end by 6 bases, with 8 bases between. The CDR3 is made up of 13 amino acids. The chain's CDR3 is CASSLPPVNEQFF. CDR3 in DNA: TGTGCCAGCAGCTTACCCCCAGTCAATGAGCAGTTCTTC.

The chain couples TRBV27 to TRBJ2-2, with D perhaps TRBD1 (6 bases). The CDR3 is 16 amino acids. V lost 7 bases, J lost 0 bases, and 15 bases lay in between. Germline V CDR1 and CDR2: MNHEY, SMNVEV (reference sequence). CDR3 amino acids: CASTPWQGPNTGELFF. In DNA, the CDR3 is TGTGCCAGCACCCCATGGCAGGGGCCGAACACCGGGGAGCTGTTTTTT.

The chain uses TRBV28 and TRBJ2-3; D is possibly TRBD2 (6 bases). The CDR3 is 12 amino acids. Germline V lookup: CDR1 MDHEN, CDR2 SYDVKM. Trimming removed 8 bases at V and 0 bases at J, with 6 bases between. CDR3 region: CASGTSTDTQYF. The CDR3 DNA reads as TGTGCCAGCGGGACTAGCACAGATACGCAGTATTTT.

The CDR3 spells CASSDPLTGISHSNQPQHF. The CDR3 DNA is TGTGCCAGCAGTGACCCATTAACAGGGATAAGCCATAGCAATCAGCCCCAGCATTTT. This sequence joins TRBV6-1 and TRBJ1-5; D is perhaps TRBD1 (6 bases). The CDR3 loop spans 19 amino acids. Trimming took 3 bases from V and 0 from J, leaving 21 bases between them. The germline gives CDR1 MNHNS, CDR2 SASEGT.

This clone occurred once. The chain recombines TRBV5-6 with TRBJ2-1, with TRBD1 as a possible D gene (6 bases). V was trimmed by 1 base and J by 6 bases, leaving 8 bases between them. This CDR3 has 13 residues. Looked up from germline, CDR1 is SGHDT and CDR2 is YYEEEE. CDR3 nucleotides: TGTGCCAGCAGCTTGCAGGGGCCCAATGAGCAGTTCTTC. This codes for CASSLQGPNEQFF.

The chain joins TRBV2 to TRBJ2-7, with D perhaps matching TRBD1 (5 bases). V gave up 0 bases and J gave up 3 bases, with 9 bases separating them. The germline gives CDR1 SNHLY, CDR2 FYNNEI. The CDR3 totals 14 residues. In DNA form, the CDR3 reads TGTGCCAGCAGTGAAGCGCTTCAGGGCTACGAGCAGTACTTC. It is translated as CASSEALQGYEQYF.

The V gene is TRBV28, the J gene TRBJ2-1; 7 bases line up with TRBD1. The germline CDR1 and CDR2 sequences are MDHEN and SYDVKM. The CDR3 covers 15 residues. Trimming took 8 bases from V and 4 from J; bases not matched to a gene: 11. DNA of the CDR3: TGTGCCAGCGGCCCGCTCGGGACAGAATACAATGAGCAGTTCTTC. It is translated as CASGPLGTEYNEQFF.

This rearrangement joins TRBV6-5 to TRBJ2-3; 7 nucleotides match TRBD2. The CDR3 has 15 amino acids. The germline V gene encodes CDR1 MNHEY and CDR2 SVGAGI. J was trimmed by 1 base and V by 4 bases; bases with no gene match: 5. The CDR3 sequence is CASSWREPRTDTQYF. In DNA form, the CDR3 reads TGTGCCAGCAGTTGGCGGGAGCCGCGCACAGATACGCAGTATTTT.

This clone was observed a few times. V is TRBV28 and J is TRBJ1-4, with 7 bases aligning to TRBD1. V trimming: 5 bases; J trimming: 4 bases; junction bases outside the gene matches: 7. The CDR3 totals 15 residues. Germline V lookup: CDR1 MDHEN, CDR2 SYDVKM. The CDR3 nucleotides read TGTGCCAGCAGTACCGGACAGGTCGGTAATGAAAAACTGTTTTTT. Encoded protein: CASSTGQVGNEKLFF.

This chain uses TRBV4-2 with TRBJ1-5, with TRBD1 matching 10 bases. Germline V lookup: CDR1 LGHNA, CDR2 YNFKEQ. After removal of 2 bases from V and 2 bases from J, the junction contained 6 bases not matched to a gene. The CDR3 length is 17 residues. CDR3: CASSQSATGGGNQPQHF. In DNA form, the CDR3 reads TGTGCCAGCAGCCAAAGCGCGACAGGGGGCGGCAATCAGCCCCAGCATTTT.

The chain employs TRBV11-3 and TRBJ2-2, with 8 bases identical to TRBD1. Germline V gene sequence: CDR1 SGHNT, CDR2 YENEEA. The CDR3 runs to 16 residues. J was trimmed by 7 bases and V by 11 bases; bases with no gene match: 18. The CDR3 spells CAVRKGGQGMVGELFF. In DNA form, the CDR3 reads TGTGCCGTAAGAAAGGGTGGACAGGGAATGGTCGGGGAGCTGTTTTTT.

The chain links TRBV9 to TRBJ2-7, with 10 bases lining up with TRBD2. Unmatched junction bases numbered 10, after V lost 0 bases and J lost 4 bases. The CDR3 length is 17 residues. Germline V CDR1 and CDR2: SGDLS, YYNGEE. The CDR3 sequence is CASSVVQREGRVYEQYF. In DNA, the CDR3 is TGTGCCAGCAGCGTAGTCCAGCGGGAGGGCCGAGTTTACGAGCAGTACTTC.

This chain uses TRBV28 with TRBJ1-5; D uncertain. The CDR3 is 13 amino acids. V was pared by 3 bases and J by 2 bases, with 5 bases between. Germline values: CDR1 MDHEN, CDR2 SYDVKM. CDR3 protein: CASSFPGNQPQHF. For the CDR3, the DNA is TGTGCCAGCAGTTTCCCAGGCAATCAGCCCCAGCATTTT.

The rearrangement uses TRBV29-1 and TRBJ1-1; tentative D call: TRBD1 (5 bases). CDR1 and CDR2 from the germline V gene are SQVTM and ANQGSEA. The CDR3 has 12 residues. V lost 7 bases, J lost 7 bases, and 16 bases lay in between. CDR3 residues: CSAVEGYGEAFF. For the CDR3, the DNA is TGCAGCGCAGTGGAGGGGTACGGTGAAGCTTTCTTT.